The 10 T cell receptor beta chains below all came from one sample that was sequenced in a study of Ad26.COV2.S vaccination and SARS-CoV-2 variants. The repertoire was sequenced with immunoSEQ multiplex PCR; TCRdb's copy has only in-frame clones and lacks some. The sample includes roughly 680,000 clones, around 89% of them seen just once. Treatment denoted: roughly 18 received Ad26.COV2.S at low or high dose, single or two shots; 5 received placebo; per-sample allocation not given. Sampling took place 63 days after the first vaccine or placebo injection. The source was peripheral blood, collected in a trial of Ad26.COV2.S vaccine versus placebo. These receptors all stem from a person aged 18-65 years who received the Ad26.COV2.S COVID-19 vaccine or a placebo.

This clone turned up a few times. The chain couples TRBV4-1 to TRBJ1-2, with a possible D match to TRBD1 (5 bases). The CDR3 consists of 14 residues. Germline CDR1 and CDR2: MGHRA and YSYEKL. Trimming shortened V by 4 bases and J by 0 bases, and 9 bases separated the two germline ends. This CDR3 reads CASSLDRANYGYTF. CDR3 DNA sequence: TGCGCCAGCAGCCTAGACAGAGCTAACTATGGCTACACCTTC.

This clone has a handful of counts. V gene TRBV12-3 or TRBV12-4 combines with J gene TRBJ1-1; TRBD1 aligns across 8 bases. The CDR3 contains 13 residues. CDR3 nucleotides: TGTGGATCGTCTGGACAGGGATTCACTGAAGCTTTCTTT. This encodes CGSSGQGFTEAFF.

The V gene is TRBV11-2, the J gene TRBJ1-2; 9 bases are a match to TRBD1. CDR1 SGHAT and CDR2 FQNNGV come from the germline V gene. V was clipped by 5 bases and J by 4 bases; unmatched bases: 8. The CDR3 has 15 residues. CDR3 sequence: CASSLTTGGFYGYTF. The CDR3 DNA reads as TGTGCCAGCAGCCTTACGACAGGGGGGTTCTATGGCTACACCTTC.

The chain couples TRBV14 to TRBJ2-2, with D possibly being TRBD1 (5 bases). The length of the CDR3 is 13 residues. The V end was cut by 4 bases, the J end by 5 bases, with 8 bases between. Germline CDR1 reads SGHDN; CDR2 reads FVKESK. CDR3 coding DNA: TGTGCCAGCAGCCCCAGGGTTACCGGGGAGCTGTTTTTT. Translating gives CASSPRVTGELFF.

The V and J genes are TRBV6-5 and TRBJ2-1; perhaps TRBD2 as D (5 bases). Germline values: CDR1 MNHEY, CDR2 SVGAGI. The CDR3 extends over 13 amino acids. V was clipped by 5 bases and J by 3 bases, with 8 bases between them. The DNA of the CDR3 is TGTGCCAGCAGTCCCGACTACTACAATGAGCAGTTCTTC. Translating gives CASSPDYYNEQFF.

This chain uses TRBV6-1 with TRBJ2-1; TRBD2 is a possible D gene (6 bases). V was trimmed by 0 bases and J by 5 bases, leaving 11 bases between them. The V gene's germline CDR1 is MNHNS and CDR2 SASEGT. This CDR3 comprises 15 residues. Here the CDR3 DNA reads TGTGCCAGCAGTGAAGCCGGGAGCGGAAACAATGAGCAGTTCTTC. It yields the protein CASSEAGSGNNEQFF.

V is TRBV4-1 and J is TRBJ2-1; the match to TRBD2 covers 10 bases. J gave up 6 bases and V 4 bases, and 6 bases lay outside the gene matches. Germline values: CDR1 MGHRA, CDR2 YSYEKL. The CDR3 sequence is 15 residues long. CDR3 residues: CASSLLAGAFNEQFF. The CDR3 coding sequence is TGCGCCAGCAGCCTCCTAGCGGGGGCCTTCAATGAGCAGTTCTTC.

The chain employs TRBV7-9 and TRBJ2-7; tentatively, D is TRBD2 (6 bases). Trimming took off 5 bases at V and 0 bases at J, with 11 bases between the two ends. This CDR3 comprises 14 residues. Germline-derived CDR1 and CDR2 are SEHNR and FQNEAQ (reference sequence). CDR3 residues: CASSGGGSSYEQYF. The CDR3 region has the DNA TGTGCCAGCAGCGGGGGAGGCAGCTCCTACGAGCAGTACTTC. The full variable domain, completed using reference TRBV7-9 and TRBJ2-7, is DTGVSQNPRHKITKRGQNVTFRCDPISEHNRLYWYRQTLGQGPEFLTYFQNEAQLEKSRLLSDRFSAERPKGSFSTLEIQRTEQGDSAMYLCASSGGGSSYEQYFGPGTRLTVT.

V gene TRBV10-3 combines with J gene TRBJ1-5, with unresolved D. The ends were cut back, 0 bases at V and 4 bases at J, with 13 bases in the middle. The CDR3 runs to 16 residues. From germline, CDR1 is ENHRY and CDR2 SYGVKD. The CDR3 region is CAISESEGGRNQPQHF. The CDR3 bases are TGTGCCATCAGTGAGTCGGAAGGCGGGAGGAATCAGCCCCAGCATTTT.

This chain uses TRBV11-2 with TRBJ2-1; D is perhaps TRBD2 (5 bases). Germline V gene sequence: CDR1 SGHAT, CDR2 FQNNGV. Trimming stripped 5 bases from V and 10 bases from J, with 12 bases between. CDR3 length: 12 residues. CDR3 coding DNA: TGTGCCAGCAGCCAAGGAGGAGGCGAGCAGTTCTTC. Translation gives CASSQGGGEQFF.